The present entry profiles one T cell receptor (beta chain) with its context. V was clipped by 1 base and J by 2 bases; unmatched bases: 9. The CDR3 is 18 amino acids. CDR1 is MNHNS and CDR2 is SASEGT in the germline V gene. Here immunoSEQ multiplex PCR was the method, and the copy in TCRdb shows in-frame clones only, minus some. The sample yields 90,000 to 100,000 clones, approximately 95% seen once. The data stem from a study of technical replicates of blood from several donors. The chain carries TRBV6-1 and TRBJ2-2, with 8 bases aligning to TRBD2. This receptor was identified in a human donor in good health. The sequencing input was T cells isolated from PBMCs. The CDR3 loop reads CASSEGGELAVNTGELFF. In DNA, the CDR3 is TGTGCCAGCAGTGAAGGAGGGGAACTAGCGGTTAACACCGGGGAGCTGTTTTTT.